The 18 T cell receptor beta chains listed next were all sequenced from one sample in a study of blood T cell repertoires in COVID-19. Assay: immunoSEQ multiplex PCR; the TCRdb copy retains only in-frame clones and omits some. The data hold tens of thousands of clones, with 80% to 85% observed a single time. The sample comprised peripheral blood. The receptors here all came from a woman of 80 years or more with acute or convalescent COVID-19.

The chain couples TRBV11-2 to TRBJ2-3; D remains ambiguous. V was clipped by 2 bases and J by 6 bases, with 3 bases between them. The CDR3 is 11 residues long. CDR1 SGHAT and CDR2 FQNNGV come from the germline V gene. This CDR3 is CASSLSDTQYF. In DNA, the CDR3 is TGTGCCAGCAGCTTATCGGATACGCAGTATTTT.

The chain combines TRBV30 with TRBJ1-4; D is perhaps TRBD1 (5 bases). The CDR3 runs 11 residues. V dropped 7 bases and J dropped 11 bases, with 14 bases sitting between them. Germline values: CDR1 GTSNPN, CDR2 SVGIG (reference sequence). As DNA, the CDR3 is TGTGCCTCAGTAGGGGAACTCAAACTGTTTTTT. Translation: CASVGELKLFF.

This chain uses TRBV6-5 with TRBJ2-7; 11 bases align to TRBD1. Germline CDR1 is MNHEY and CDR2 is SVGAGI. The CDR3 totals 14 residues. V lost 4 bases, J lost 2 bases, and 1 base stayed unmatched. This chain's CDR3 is CASSWGQGAYEQYF. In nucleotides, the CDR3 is TGTGCCAGCAGTTGGGGACAGGGGGCCTACGAGCAGTACTTC.

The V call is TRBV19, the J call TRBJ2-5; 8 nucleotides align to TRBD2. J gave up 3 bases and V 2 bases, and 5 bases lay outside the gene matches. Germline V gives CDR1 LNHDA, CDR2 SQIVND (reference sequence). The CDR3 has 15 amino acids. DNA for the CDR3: TGTGCCAGTAGTATAACCAGCGGGAGTAAAGAGACCCAGTACTTC. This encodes CASSITSGSKETQYF.

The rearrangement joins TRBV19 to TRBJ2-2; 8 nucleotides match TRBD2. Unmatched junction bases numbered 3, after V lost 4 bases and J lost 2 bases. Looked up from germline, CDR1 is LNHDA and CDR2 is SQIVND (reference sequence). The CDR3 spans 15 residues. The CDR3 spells CASSTGGPNTGELFF. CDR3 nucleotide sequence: TGTGCCAGTAGTACGGGAGGGCCAAACACCGGGGAGCTGTTTTTT.

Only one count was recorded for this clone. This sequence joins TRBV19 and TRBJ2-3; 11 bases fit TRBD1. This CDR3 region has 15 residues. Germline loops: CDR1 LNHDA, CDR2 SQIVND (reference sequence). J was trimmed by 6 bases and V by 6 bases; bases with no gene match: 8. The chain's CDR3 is CASSERTGGPDTQYF. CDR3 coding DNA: TGTGCCAGTAGCGAGAGGACAGGGGGCCCCGATACGCAGTATTTT.

CDR3 DNA: TGTGCCAGTAAGGAAGGTAGCGGGACCTATGAGCAGTTCTTC. Protein sequence: CASKEGSGTYEQFF. This chain uses TRBV19 with TRBJ2-1; 8 bases match TRBD2. Germline V gene data show CDR1 as LNHDA and CDR2 as SQIVND (reference sequence). The CDR3 is 14 amino acids. With V trimmed by 7 bases and J by 8 bases, 10 bases remained unmatched.

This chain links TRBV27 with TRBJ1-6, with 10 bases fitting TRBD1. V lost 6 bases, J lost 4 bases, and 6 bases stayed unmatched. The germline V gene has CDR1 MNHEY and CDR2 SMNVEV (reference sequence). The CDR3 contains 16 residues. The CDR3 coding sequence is TGTGCCAGCAGACCGGGACAGGGGAGGTATAATTCACCCCTCCACTTT. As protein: CASRPGQGRYNSPLHF.

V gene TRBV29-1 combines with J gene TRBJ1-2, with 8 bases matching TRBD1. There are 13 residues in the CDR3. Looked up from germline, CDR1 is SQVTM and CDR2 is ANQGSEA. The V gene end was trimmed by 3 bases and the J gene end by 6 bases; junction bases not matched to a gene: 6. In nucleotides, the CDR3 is TGCAGCGTTGATGCGGACAGGGTAAATGGCTACACCTTC. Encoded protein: CSVDADRVNGYTF.

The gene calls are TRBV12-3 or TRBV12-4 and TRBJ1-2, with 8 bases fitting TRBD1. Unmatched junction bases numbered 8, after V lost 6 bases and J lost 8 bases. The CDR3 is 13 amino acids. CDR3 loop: CASSPGQGRGYTF. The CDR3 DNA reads TGTGCCAGCAGCCCTGGACAGGGAAGAGGCTACACCTTC.

The CDR3 nucleotides are TGTGCCAGCAGCTTGGAATTCGCAGGGGGTAGGCCCTACGAGCAGTACTTC. It encodes CASSLEFAGGRPYEQYF. This sequence joins TRBV5-8 and TRBJ2-7; 7 nucleotides align to TRBD1. The V gene end was trimmed by 0 bases and the J gene end by 2 bases; junction bases not matched to a gene: 11. The CDR3 is made up of 17 amino acids. Germline assignment: CDR1 SGHTS and CDR2 YDEGEE.

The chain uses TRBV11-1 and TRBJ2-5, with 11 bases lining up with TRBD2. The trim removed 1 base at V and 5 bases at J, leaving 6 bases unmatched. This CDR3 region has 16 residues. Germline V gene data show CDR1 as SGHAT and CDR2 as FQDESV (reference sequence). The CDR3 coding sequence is TGTGCCAGCAGCTTAGGAGGTAGCGGGGGGGTGGAGACCCAGTACTTC. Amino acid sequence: CASSLGGSGGVETQYF.

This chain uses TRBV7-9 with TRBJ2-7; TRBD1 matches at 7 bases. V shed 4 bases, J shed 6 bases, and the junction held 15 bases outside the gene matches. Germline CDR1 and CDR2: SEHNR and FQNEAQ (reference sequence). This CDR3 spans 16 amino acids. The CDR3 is CASSSSQTGLVGEQYF. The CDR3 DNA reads TGTGCCAGCAGCTCCTCCCAGACAGGGTTGGTTGGCGAGCAGTACTTC.

Here the CDR3 DNA reads TGTGCCTGGATCCCAGATCTGGTTGGCACTGAAGCTTTCTTT. It codes for CAWIPDLVGTEAFF. V gene TRBV30 combines with J gene TRBJ1-1; D not certain. The CDR3 extends over 14 amino acids. Germline V gene data show CDR1 as GTSNPN and CDR2 as SVGIG (reference sequence). Deletions cut 4 bases from V and 4 bases from J, with 16 bases between.

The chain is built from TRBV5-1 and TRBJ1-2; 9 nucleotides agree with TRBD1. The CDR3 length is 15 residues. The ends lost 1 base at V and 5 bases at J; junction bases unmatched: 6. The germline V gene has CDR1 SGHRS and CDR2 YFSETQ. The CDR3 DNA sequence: TGCGCCAGCAGCTTGACAGGGGGCGAAAGGTATGGCTACACCTTC. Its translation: CASSLTGGERYGYTF.

Here the CDR3 reads CASSQRGSSYEQYF. The CDR3 DNA reads as TGCGCCAGCAGCCAACGGGGTAGCTCCTACGAGCAGTACTTC. This chain uses TRBV4-3 with TRBJ2-7; a possible D gene is TRBD2 (5 bases). Trimming cost V 2 bases and J 0 bases, with 8 bases left between them. The CDR3 is made up of 14 amino acids. Germline-derived CDR1 and CDR2 are LGHNA and YSLEER.

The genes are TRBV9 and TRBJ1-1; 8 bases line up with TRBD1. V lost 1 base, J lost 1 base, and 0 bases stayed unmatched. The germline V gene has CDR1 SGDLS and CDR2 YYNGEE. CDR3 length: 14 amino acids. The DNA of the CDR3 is TGTGCCAGCAGCGTACAGGGGGCGAACACTGAAGCTTTCTTT. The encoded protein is CASSVQGANTEAFF.

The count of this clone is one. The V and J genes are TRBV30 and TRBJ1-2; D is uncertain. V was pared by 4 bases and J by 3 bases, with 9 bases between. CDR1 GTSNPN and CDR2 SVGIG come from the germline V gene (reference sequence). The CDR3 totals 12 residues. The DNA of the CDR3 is TGTGCCTGGACCTACAGTGACTATGGCTACACCTTC. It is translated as CAWTYSDYGYTF.